Below, 5 T cell receptor beta chains from the same sample are listed, as sequenced in a study of Ad26.COV2.S vaccination and SARS-CoV-2 variants. The protocol was immunoSEQ multiplex PCR, while the TCRdb copy is restricted to in-frame clones and leaves out a portion. The data show approximately 300,000 clones, around four fifths seen once. Treatment meaning: about 20 received Ad26.COV2.S at low or high dose, single or two shots; about 5 received placebo; per-sample allocation not given. Vaccine and placebo recipients were sampled on day 63 after the first injection. The source was peripheral blood, collected in a trial of Ad26.COV2.S vaccine versus placebo. Every receptor here comes from a person between 18 and 59 years old who received the Ad26.COV2.S COVID-19 vaccine or a placebo.

The chain recombines TRBV5-6 with TRBJ2-5; weak D call: TRBD1 (6 bases). Per the germline V gene, CDR1 is SGHDT and CDR2 is YYEEEE. The CDR3 consists of 14 residues. Deletions cut 1 base from V and 2 bases from J, with 9 bases between. This CDR3 reads CASSLTGRQETQYF. In DNA form, the CDR3 reads TGTGCCAGCAGCTTGACAGGGCGTCAAGAGACCCAGTACTTC.

This clone has a handful of counts. The chain links TRBV5-4 to TRBJ2-3; 10 positions match TRBD2. The trim removed 7 bases at V and 5 bases at J, leaving 13 bases unmatched. CDR3 length: 16 residues. Germline values: CDR1 SGHNT, CDR2 YYREEE (reference sequence). Here the CDR3 DNA reads TGTGCCAGCCAGAACTGGCCAGCGGGGGGGGGAGATACGCAGTATTTT. This codes for CASQNWPAGGGDTQYF. Full variable domain (outside the CDR3, taken from reference TRBV5-4 and TRBJ2-3): ETGVTQSPTHLIKTRGQQVTLRCSSQSGHNTVSWYQQALGQGPQFIFQYYREEENGRGNFPPRFSGLQFPNYSSELNVNALELDDSALYLCASQNWPAGGGDTQYFGPGTRLTVL.

This chain uses TRBV2 with TRBJ1-2, with unresolved D. V was shortened by 5 bases and J by 8 bases, with 15 bases between the two germline ends. This CDR3 contains 13 residues. Germline V gene lookup returns CDR1 SNHLY and CDR2 FYNNEI. Here the CDR3 reads CASSRSFAEGYTF. The CDR3 bases are TGTGCCAGCAGTAGATCCTTCGCCGAGGGCTACACCTTC. Drawing the rest from reference TRBV2 and TRBJ1-2, the complete variable domain is EPEVTQTPSHQVTQMGQEVILRCVPISNHLYFYWYRQILGQKVEFLVSFYNNEISEKSEIFDDQFSVERPDGSNFTLKIRSTKLEDSAMYFCASSRSFAEGYTFGSGTRLTVV.

The chain carries TRBV6-6 and TRBJ2-7, with D perhaps matching TRBD2 (5 bases). The CDR3 spans 14 residues. V lost 2 bases to trimming and J lost 0 bases, with 8 bases between them. CDR1 and CDR2 from the germline V gene are MNHNY and SVGAGI (reference sequence). The CDR3 loop reads CASSYRGSSYEQYF. DNA for the CDR3: TGTGCCAGCAGTTACCGGGGAAGCTCCTACGAGCAGTACTTC.

CDR3 in DNA: TGTGCCAGCAGTGAGGCGGGACACTATGGCTACACCTTC. It specifies CASSEAGHYGYTF. This chain connects TRBV6-1 to TRBJ1-2, with D tentatively TRBD1 (5 bases). The V end was cut by 3 bases, the J end by 3 bases, with 8 bases between. The CDR3 totals 13 residues. Germline assignment: CDR1 MNHNS and CDR2 SASEGT.